This T cell receptor (beta chain) is drawn from a study of blood T cell repertoires in COVID-19. Study as a whole: The United States, Italy and Spain were the sources of the acute and convalescent COVID-19 samples. T cells, B-cell-depleted T cells, or PBMCs provided the cDNA or gDNA that served as material.

Per the study methods: From reference gene primer amplification, estimates of nucleated cell counts were derived. TCRdb's table, derived via immunoSEQ multiplex PCR, lists solely in-frame clones and lacks some. V and J calls and clone size are as listed in that table; D and trimming were resolved from the DNA. The sample lists approximately 29,000 clones, around 85% occurring once. V was shortened by 5 bases and J by 13 bases, with 14 bases between the two germline ends. CDR1 LNHNV and CDR2 YYDKDF come from the germline V gene (reference sequence). CDR3 length: 11 residues. The sequenced sample was peripheral blood. The receptor was isolated from a woman aged 55-69 years with acute or convalescent COVID-19. V gene TRBV15 combines with J gene TRBJ1-2, with D perhaps matching TRBD1 (6 bases). CDR3 region: CATSGGGHPTF. CDR3 sequence (DNA): TGTGCCACCAGCGGAGGGGGACACCCCACCTTC.